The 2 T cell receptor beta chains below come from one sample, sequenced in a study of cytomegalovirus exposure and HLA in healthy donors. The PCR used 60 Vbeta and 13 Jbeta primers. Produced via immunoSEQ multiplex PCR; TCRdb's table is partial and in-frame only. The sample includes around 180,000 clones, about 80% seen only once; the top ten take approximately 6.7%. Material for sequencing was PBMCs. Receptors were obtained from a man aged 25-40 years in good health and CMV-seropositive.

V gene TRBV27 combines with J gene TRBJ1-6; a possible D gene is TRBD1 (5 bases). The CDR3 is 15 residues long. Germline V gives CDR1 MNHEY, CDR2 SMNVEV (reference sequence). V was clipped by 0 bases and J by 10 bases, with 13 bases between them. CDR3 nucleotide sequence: TGTGCCAGCAGTTTATCGGGGCCTGGTCAATCACCCCTCCACTTT. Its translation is CASSLSGPGQSPLHF.

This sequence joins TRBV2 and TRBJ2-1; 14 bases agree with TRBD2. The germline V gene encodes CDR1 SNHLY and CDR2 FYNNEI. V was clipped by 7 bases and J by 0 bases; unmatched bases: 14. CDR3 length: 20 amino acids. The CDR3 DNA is TGTGCCAGCACTACGTCGGGGGGACTAGCGGGAGTGAGCTCCTACAATGAGCAGTTCTTC. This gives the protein CASTTSGGLAGVSSYNEQFF.